This T cell receptor beta chain was captured in a study of chemoradiotherapy in HPV16-positive cancers. Germline values: CDR1 MDHEN, CDR2 SYDVKM. This CDR3 contains 13 residues. V lost 5 bases, J lost 0 bases, and 8 bases lay in between. Data came from immunoSEQ multiplex PCR; TCRdb stores just in-frame clones and leaves some out. The sample comprises about 27,000 clones, 93% of which are singletons, and roughly 17% rests with the top ten. The clonotype originates from a human donor with HPV-associated anogenital cancer. The material was blood, obtained from a patient who underwent chemoradiotherapy. The chain employs TRBV28 and TRBJ2-7; D call uncertain. Here the CDR3 DNA reads TGTGCCAGCAGTGGACGGAGCTCCTACGAGCAGTACTTC. It yields the protein CASSGRSSYEQYF.